A single sample is the source of the 21 T cell receptor beta chains below, sequenced in a study of blood T cells in healthy people across ages (dated by TCRdb to about 2015). Library preparation employed 5' RACE. The data were produced on an Illumina HiSeq 2500. The second PCR ran for roughly 7 to 11 cycles and used a J-beta primer mix along with a sample-barcoded 5' primer. The public reads were reprocessed in TCRdb via fastp at Q25 and MiXCR, keeping in-frame beta chains. Records with the same CDR3 protein are collapsed into one entry carrying the most frequent genes and DNA. This sample has hundreds of thousands of distinct CDR3 sequences in its table, and roughly 20% of those were observed once. The top ten clones comprise about 3.6% of the sample. Specimen: blood. The receptors originated from a man aged 65 to 79 in good health.

This clonotype was seen a handful of times. The genes are TRBV7-2 and TRBJ2-5, with 9 bases lining up with TRBD1. Germline trimming cut 0 bases from V and 2 bases from J; bases unmatched to any gene: 4. This CDR3 region has 16 residues. Germline-derived CDR1 and CDR2 are SGHTA and FQGNSA. CDR3 sequence (DNA): TGTGCCAGCAGCTTAGCCTGGGACAGGGTTCAAGAGACCCAGTACTTC. This codes for CASSLAWDRVQETQYF.

V is TRBV20-1 and J is TRBJ1-2, with TRBD1 as a possible D gene (5 bases). CDR1 is DFQATT and CDR2 is SNEGSKA in the germline V gene (reference sequence). CDR3 length: 14 amino acids. Trimming took 6 bases from V and 5 from J, leaving 19 bases between them. The DNA for the CDR3 is TGCAGTGCCTCCCTTGGGGCAAGGACATATGGCTACACCTTC. Protein sequence: CSASLGARTYGYTF.

At least ten counts were recorded for this clonotype. The genes are TRBV7-6 and TRBJ2-5; possible D gene TRBD1, 6 bases. Between the trimmed V and J ends, which lost 3 bases and 1 base, there was a span of 9 bases. The CDR3 has 14 residues. Germline CDR1 reads SGHVS; CDR2 reads FNYEAQ. The CDR3 DNA reads TGTGCCAGCAGCTTCCAGGACAGCCAAGAGACCCAGTACTTC. Protein product: CASSFQDSQETQYF.

The chain carries TRBV27 and TRBJ2-5, with no clear D. Germline V gives CDR1 MNHEY, CDR2 SMNVEV (reference sequence). Deletions cut 4 bases from V and 1 base from J, with 16 bases between. The CDR3 consists of 16 residues. Written as DNA, the CDR3 is TGTGCCAGCAGTTCCCTTCGGACGGACCGCCAAGAGACCCAGTACTTC. Amino acids: CASSSLRTDRQETQYF.

This clonotype showed up just a few times. The chain has TRBV5-1 and TRBJ2-5; D may match TRBD1 or TRBD2 (5 bases each). CDR3 length: 14 amino acids. Germline V lookup: CDR1 SGHRS, CDR2 YFSETQ. V was pared by 0 bases and J by 5 bases, with 11 bases between. Here the CDR3 DNA reads TGCGCCAGCAGCTTGGAGGGGAGCTCGGAGACCCAGTACTTC. It translates to CASSLEGSSETQYF. The whole variable domain, remainder taken from reference TRBV5-1 and TRBJ2-5, is KAGVTQTPRYLIKTRGQQVTLSCSPISGHRSVSWYQQTPGQGLQFLFEYFSETQRNKGNFPGRFSGRQFSNSRSEMNVSTLELGDSALYLCASSLEGSSETQYFGPGTRLLVL.

In its sample, this clonotype was seen a few times. The chain recombines TRBV20-1 with TRBJ2-5; tentatively, D is TRBD1 or TRBD2 (5 bases each). Gene TRBJ2-1 matches the end of the DNA better, so the J call may be wrong. The germline gives CDR1 DFQATT, CDR2 SNEGSKA (reference sequence). CDR3 length: 12 amino acids. CDR3: CSASRDERGQFF. CDR3 bases: TGCAGTGCTAGTAGGGACGAAAGGGGGCAGTTCTTC.

V is TRBV4-1 and J is TRBJ2-3, with D perhaps TRBD2 (5 bases). CDR3 length: 14 amino acids. Germline V gene lookup returns CDR1 MGHRA and CDR2 YSYEKL. The V end lost 4 bases, the J end lost 4 bases, and 12 bases lay between the germline ends. The CDR3 DNA reads TGCGCCAGCAGCCCAGAACTAGGTTCAGATACGCAGTATTTT. Its protein product is CASSPELGSDTQYF.

The gene calls are TRBV5-1 and TRBJ2-1; TRBD2 agrees at 11 bases. CDR1 and CDR2 (germline): SGHRS, YFSETQ. The CDR3 loop spans 17 amino acids. Unmatched junction bases numbered 6, after V lost 1 base and J lost 3 bases. For the CDR3, the DNA is TGCGCCAGCAGCTTGAAAAGGGGACTAGCGGACTACAATGAGCAGTTCTTC. Protein sequence: CASSLKRGLADYNEQFF.

CDR3 nucleotides: TGCAGTGCTAACGGACTACCACCTTCAGATACGCAGTATTTT. This translates into CSANGLPPSDTQYF. The chain recombines TRBV20-1 with TRBJ2-3; D perhaps matches TRBD2 (6 bases). The CDR3 covers 14 residues. CDR1 and CDR2 from the germline V gene are DFQATT and SNEGSKA (reference sequence). V gave up 4 bases and J gave up 4 bases, with 15 bases separating them.

This clonotype has just a few counts. V gene TRBV20-1 combines with J gene TRBJ2-3; a possible D gene is TRBD2 (6 bases). CDR1 and CDR2 from the germline V gene are DFQATT and SNEGSKA (reference sequence). The CDR3 extends over 15 amino acids. Between the trimmed V and J ends, which lost 3 bases and 0 bases, there was a span of 13 bases. The chain's CDR3 is CSARDSGASTDTQYF. CDR3 in DNA: TGCAGTGCTAGGGATAGCGGTGCTAGCACAGATACGCAGTATTTT.

This chain uses TRBV18 with TRBJ2-5; a weak D match, TRBD2 (6 bases). V lost 4 bases to trimming and J lost 4 bases, with 13 bases between them. The length of the CDR3 is 14 residues. Looked up from germline, CDR1 is KGHSH and CDR2 is LQKENI. As DNA, the CDR3 is TGTGCCAGCTCACGTCTAGCGAGCCCAGAGACCCAGTACTTC. Its protein product is CASSRLASPETQYF. Complete variable domain (other parts from reference TRBV18 and TRBJ2-5): NAGVMQNPRHLVRRRGQEARLRCSPMKGHSHVYWYRQLPEEGLKFMVYLQKENIIDESGMPKERFSAEFPKEGPSILRIQQVVRGDSAAYFCASSRLASPETQYFGPGTRLLVL.

This clonotype was seen only a few times. The CDR3 coding sequence is TGCGCCAGCAGCATCCGGGTAGCCTACGAGCAGTACTTC. Protein: CASSIRVAYEQYF. The chain joins TRBV4-1 to TRBJ2-7; D remains ambiguous. The CDR3 covers 13 residues. Trimming cost V 5 bases and J 2 bases, with 10 bases left between them. Germline loops: CDR1 MGHRA, CDR2 YSYEKL.

CDR3 amino acids: CSAADWGTRDEQFF. DNA of the CDR3: TGCAGTGCTGCCGACTGGGGCACGCGCGATGAGCAGTTCTTC. V is TRBV20-1 and J is TRBJ2-1, with D tentatively TRBD1 (5 bases). Deletions cut 5 bases from V and 8 bases from J, with 19 bases between. CDR3 length: 14 amino acids. Germline V lookup: CDR1 DFQATT, CDR2 SNEGSKA (reference sequence).

This clonotype was seen at least ten times. The gene calls are TRBV11-2 and TRBJ2-2; 12 bases are a match to TRBD1. The CDR3 extends over 15 amino acids. The V segment lost 5 bases and the J segment 5 bases; nucleotides outside the gene matches: 3. The germline V gene has CDR1 SGHAT and CDR2 FQNNGV. The CDR3 region is CASSLGQGATGELFF. As DNA, the CDR3 is TGTGCCAGCAGCCTGGGACAGGGGGCAACCGGGGAGCTGTTTTTT.

On this clonotype itself: Sequence at one end of the junction differs from germline and may be a read error. The chain recombines TRBV4-1 with TRBJ2-7, with D unresolved. This CDR3 region has 14 residues. Germline V gene data show CDR1 as MGHRA and CDR2 as YSYEKL. The chain's CDR3 is CAGSQEDGQVEQYF. The CDR3 nucleotides read TGCGCCGGCAGCCAAGAGGACGGGCAAGTCGAGCAGTACTTC.

This clonotype has only a few counts. The chain combines TRBV29-1 with TRBJ2-7, with D tentatively TRBD2 (6 bases). Per the germline V gene, CDR1 is SQVTM and CDR2 is ANQGSEA. V gave up 7 bases and J gave up 2 bases, with 15 bases separating them. The CDR3 runs to 13 residues. CDR3 in amino acids: CSATGLPPYEQYF. The CDR3 bases are TGCAGCGCCACGGGACTTCCTCCCTACGAGCAGTACTTC.

This clonotype was recorded a few times. This chain joins TRBV27 and TRBJ2-2, with unresolved D. This CDR3 has 14 amino acids. Trimming shortened V by 2 bases and J by 3 bases, and 7 bases separated the two germline ends. Germline assignment: CDR1 MNHEY and CDR2 SMNVEV (reference sequence). The CDR3 here is CASSLRLHTGELFF. The CDR3 region has the DNA TGTGCCAGCAGTTTAAGGCTTCACACCGGGGAGCTGTTTTTT.

V gene TRBV13 combines with J gene TRBJ2-6; D is unclear. The CDR3 contains 18 residues. Germline-derived CDR1 and CDR2 are PRHDT and FYEKMQ (reference sequence). V lost 5 bases to trimming and J lost 1 base, with 18 bases between them. In DNA form, the CDR3 reads TGTGCCAGCAGCCTAGACCCTCCGGTAGGGTCTGGGGCCAACGTCCTGACTTTC. This encodes CASSLDPPVGSGANVLTF.

Worth noting for this clonotype: This may be a read error: a much more frequent sequence differs by one nucleotide. The chain combines TRBV20-1 with TRBJ2-5; no definite D call. Germline V gives CDR1 DFQATT, CDR2 SNEGSKA (reference sequence). Trimming removed 3 bases at V and 3 bases at J, with 11 bases between. The length of the CDR3 is 13 residues. The CDR3 loop reads CSASPLREETQYF. In DNA, the CDR3 is TGCAGTGCTAGTCCCTTGCGAGAAGAGACCCAGTACTTC.

This clonotype was picked up a small number of times. The chain combines TRBV20-1 with TRBJ2-5; D is ambiguous. TRBJ2-1 matches the DNA end more closely, so the J call is doubtful. The CDR3 contains 12 residues. Germline CDR1 DFQATT, CDR2 SNEGSKA (reference sequence). CDR3 residues: CSAPPSSNEQFF. In DNA form, the CDR3 reads TGCAGTGCTCCACCCTCGAGCAATGAGCAGTTCTTC.

The chain has TRBV29-1 and TRBJ2-5, with 8 bases identical to TRBD1. The CDR3 extends over 14 amino acids. Germline V gene data show CDR1 as SQVTM and CDR2 as ANQGSEA. V lost 4 bases and J lost 0; bases outside the gene matches: 4. CDR3 protein: CSVVAGGHQETQYF. The DNA of the CDR3 is TGCAGCGTTGTGGCAGGGGGCCACCAAGAGACCCAGTACTTC. The full variable domain, with the rest looked up from reference TRBV29-1 and TRBJ2-5, is SAVISQKPSRDICQRGTSLTIQCQVDSQVTMMFWYRQQPGQSLTLIATANQGSEATYESGFVIDKFPISRPNLTFSTLTVSNMSPEDSSIYLCSVVAGGHQETQYFGPGTRLLVL.